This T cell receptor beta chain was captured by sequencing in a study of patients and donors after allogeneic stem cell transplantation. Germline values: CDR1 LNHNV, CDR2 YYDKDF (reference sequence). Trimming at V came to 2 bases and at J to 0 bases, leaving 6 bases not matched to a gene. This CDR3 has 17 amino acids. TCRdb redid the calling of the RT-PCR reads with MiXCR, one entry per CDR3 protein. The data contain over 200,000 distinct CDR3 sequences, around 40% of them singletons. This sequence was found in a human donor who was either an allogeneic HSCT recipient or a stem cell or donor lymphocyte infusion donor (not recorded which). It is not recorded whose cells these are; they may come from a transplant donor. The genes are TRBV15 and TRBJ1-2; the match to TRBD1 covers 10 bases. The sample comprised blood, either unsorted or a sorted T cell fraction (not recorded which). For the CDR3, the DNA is TGTGCCACCAGCAGAATGGGACAGGGGTTAACTAACTATGGCTACACCTTC. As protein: CATSRMGQGLTNYGYTF.